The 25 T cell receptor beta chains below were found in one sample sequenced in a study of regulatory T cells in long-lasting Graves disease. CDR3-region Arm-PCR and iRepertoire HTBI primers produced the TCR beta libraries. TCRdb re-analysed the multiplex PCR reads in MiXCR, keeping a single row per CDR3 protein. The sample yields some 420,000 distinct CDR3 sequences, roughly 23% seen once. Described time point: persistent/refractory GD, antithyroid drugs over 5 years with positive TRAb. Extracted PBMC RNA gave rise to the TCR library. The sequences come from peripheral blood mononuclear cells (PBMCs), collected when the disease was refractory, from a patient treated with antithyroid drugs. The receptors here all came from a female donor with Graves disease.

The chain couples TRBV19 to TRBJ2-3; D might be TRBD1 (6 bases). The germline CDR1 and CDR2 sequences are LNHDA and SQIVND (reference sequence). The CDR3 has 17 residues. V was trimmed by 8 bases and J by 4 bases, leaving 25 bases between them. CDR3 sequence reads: CASWGNRDTGQPDTQYF. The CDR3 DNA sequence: TGTGCCAGTTGGGGAAACCGGGACACTGGTCAACCAGATACGCAGTATTTT.

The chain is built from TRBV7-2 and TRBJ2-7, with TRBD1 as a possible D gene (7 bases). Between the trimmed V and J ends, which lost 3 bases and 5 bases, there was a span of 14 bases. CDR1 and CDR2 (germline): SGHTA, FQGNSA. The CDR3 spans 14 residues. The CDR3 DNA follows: TGTGCCAGCAGCTTGCGGGACAGTCTGAACGAGCAGTACTTC. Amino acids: CASSLRDSLNEQYF.

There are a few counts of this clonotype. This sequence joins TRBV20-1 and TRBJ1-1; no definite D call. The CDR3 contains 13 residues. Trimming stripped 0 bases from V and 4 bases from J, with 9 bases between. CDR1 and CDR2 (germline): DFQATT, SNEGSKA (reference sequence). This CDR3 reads CSARDRAATEAFF. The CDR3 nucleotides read TGCAGTGCTAGAGATAGAGCCGCCACTGAAGCTTTCTTT.

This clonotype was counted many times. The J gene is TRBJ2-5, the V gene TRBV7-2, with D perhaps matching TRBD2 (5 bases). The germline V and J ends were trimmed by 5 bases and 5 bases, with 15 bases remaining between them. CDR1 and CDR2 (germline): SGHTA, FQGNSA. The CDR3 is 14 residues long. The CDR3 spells CASSPGFLRETQYF. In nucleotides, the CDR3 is TGTGCCAGCAGCCCGGGGTTTTTAAGGGAGACCCAGTACTTC.

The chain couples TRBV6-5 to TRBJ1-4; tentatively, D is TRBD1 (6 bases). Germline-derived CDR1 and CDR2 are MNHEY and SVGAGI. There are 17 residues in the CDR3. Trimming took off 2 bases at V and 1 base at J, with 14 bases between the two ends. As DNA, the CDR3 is TGTGCCAGCAGTTACGGTTGGGGGCGTCAAACTAATGAAAAACTGTTTTTT. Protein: CASSYGWGRQTNEKLFF.

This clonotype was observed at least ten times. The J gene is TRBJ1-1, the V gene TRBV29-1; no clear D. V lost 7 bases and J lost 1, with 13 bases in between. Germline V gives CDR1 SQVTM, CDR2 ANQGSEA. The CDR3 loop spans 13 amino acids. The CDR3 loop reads CSGHQSANTEAFF. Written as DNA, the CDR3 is TGCAGCGGCCATCAGTCCGCGAACACTGAAGCTTTCTTT.

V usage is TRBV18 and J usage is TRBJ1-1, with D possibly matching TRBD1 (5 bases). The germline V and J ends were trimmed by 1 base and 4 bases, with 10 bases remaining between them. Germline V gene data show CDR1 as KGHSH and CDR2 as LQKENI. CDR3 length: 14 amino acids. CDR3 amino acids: CASSPRGEATEAFF. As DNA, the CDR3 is TGTGCCAGCTCACCACGAGGGGAGGCCACTGAAGCTTTCTTT. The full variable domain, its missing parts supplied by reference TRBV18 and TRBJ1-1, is NAGVMQNPRHLVRRRGQEARLRCSPMKGHSHVYWYRQLPEEGLKFMVYLQKENIIDESGMPKERFSAEFPKEGPSILRIQQVVRGDSAAYFCASSPRGEATEAFFGQGTRLTVV.

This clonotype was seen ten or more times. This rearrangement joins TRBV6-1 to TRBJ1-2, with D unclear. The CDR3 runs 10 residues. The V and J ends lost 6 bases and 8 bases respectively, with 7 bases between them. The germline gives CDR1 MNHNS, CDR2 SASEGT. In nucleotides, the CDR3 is TGTGCCAGCAGGGACGTCGGCTACACCTTC. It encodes CASRDVGYTF.

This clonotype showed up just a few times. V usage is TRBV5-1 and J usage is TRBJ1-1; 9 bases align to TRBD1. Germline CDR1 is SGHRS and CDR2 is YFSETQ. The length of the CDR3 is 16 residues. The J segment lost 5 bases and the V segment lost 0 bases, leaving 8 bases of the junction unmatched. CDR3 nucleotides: TGCGCCAGCAGCTTGGCCTTGGACAGGGGACGGACTGAAGCTTTCTTT. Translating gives CASSLALDRGRTEAFF.

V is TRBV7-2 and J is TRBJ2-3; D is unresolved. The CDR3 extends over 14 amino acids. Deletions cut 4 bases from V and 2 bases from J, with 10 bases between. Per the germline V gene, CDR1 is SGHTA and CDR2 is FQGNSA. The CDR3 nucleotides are TGTGCCAGCAGCTCCCGACACAACACAGATACGCAGTATTTT. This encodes CASSSRHNTDTQYF.

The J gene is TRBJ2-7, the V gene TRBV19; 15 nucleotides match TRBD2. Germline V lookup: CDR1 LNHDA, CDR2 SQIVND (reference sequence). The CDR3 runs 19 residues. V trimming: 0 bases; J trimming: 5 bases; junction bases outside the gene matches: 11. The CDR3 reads CASSIDLGRGLAGGDEQYF. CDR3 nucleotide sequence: TGTGCCAGTAGTATAGACCTGGGGCGCGGACTAGCGGGGGGGGACGAGCAGTACTTC.

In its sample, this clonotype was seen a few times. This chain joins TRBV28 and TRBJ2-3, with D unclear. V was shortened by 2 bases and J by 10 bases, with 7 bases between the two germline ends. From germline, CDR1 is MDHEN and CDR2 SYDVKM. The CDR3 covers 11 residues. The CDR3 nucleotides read TGTGCCAGCAGTTTACGTCAATCGCAGTATTTT. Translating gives CASSLRQSQYF.

The CDR3 nucleotides read TGTGCCAGCAGTGAATACGGACTAGCGGAGGGGAATGAGCAGTTCTTC. Its translation is CASSEYGLAEGNEQFF. This chain joins TRBV25-1 and TRBJ2-1; 10 bases match TRBD2. V lost 0 bases, J lost 7 bases, and 6 bases stayed unmatched. CDR3 length: 16 residues. From germline, CDR1 is MGHDK and CDR2 SYGVNS.

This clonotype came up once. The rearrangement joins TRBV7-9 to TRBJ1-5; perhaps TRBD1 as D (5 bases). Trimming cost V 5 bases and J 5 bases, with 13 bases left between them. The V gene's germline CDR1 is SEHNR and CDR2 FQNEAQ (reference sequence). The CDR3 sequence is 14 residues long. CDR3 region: CASSAPRDHQPQHF. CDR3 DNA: TGTGCCAGCAGCGCCCCCAGGGACCATCAGCCCCAGCATTTT.

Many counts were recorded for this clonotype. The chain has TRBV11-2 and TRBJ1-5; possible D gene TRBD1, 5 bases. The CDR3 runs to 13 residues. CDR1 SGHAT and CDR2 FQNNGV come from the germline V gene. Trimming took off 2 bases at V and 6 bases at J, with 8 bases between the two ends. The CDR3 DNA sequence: TGTGCCAGCAGCTTACAGGGTTTTCAGCCCCAGCATTTT. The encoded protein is CASSLQGFQPQHF.

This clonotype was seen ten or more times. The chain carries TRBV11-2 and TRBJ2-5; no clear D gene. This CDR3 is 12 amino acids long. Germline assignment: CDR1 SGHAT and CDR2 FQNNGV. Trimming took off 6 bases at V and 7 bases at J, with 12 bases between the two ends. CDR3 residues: CASSLGYLTQYF. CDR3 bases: TGTGCCAGCAGTCTAGGGTATTTGACCCAGTACTTC.

The CDR3 nucleotides are TGTGCCAGCAGTGAAATAGCGGGAGTCTTAAATGAGCAGTTCTTC. This codes for CASSEIAGVLNEQFF. The V call is TRBV2, the J call TRBJ2-1; 9 bases agree with TRBD2. Germline CDR1 reads SNHLY; CDR2 reads FYNNEI. The CDR3 has 15 amino acids. After removal of 2 bases from V and 7 bases from J, the junction contained 6 bases not matched to a gene.

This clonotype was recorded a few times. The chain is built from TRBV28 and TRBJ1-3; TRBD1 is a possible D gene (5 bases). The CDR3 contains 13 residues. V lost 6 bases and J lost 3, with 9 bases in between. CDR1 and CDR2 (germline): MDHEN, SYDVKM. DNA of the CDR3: TGTGCCAGCAGCGGACAAAATGGAAACACCATATATTTT. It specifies CASSGQNGNTIYF.

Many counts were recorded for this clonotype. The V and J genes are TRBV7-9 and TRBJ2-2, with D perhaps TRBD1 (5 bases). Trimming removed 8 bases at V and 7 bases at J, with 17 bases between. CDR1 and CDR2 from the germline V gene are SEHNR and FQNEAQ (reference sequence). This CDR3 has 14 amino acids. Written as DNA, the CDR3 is TGTGCCAGCGGAACTTTTACAGGAGACGGGGAGCTGTTTTTT. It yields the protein CASGTFTGDGELFF.

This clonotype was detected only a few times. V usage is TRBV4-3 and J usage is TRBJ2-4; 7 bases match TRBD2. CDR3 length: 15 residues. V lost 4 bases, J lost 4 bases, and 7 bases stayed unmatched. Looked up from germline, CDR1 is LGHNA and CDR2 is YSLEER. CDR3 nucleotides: TGCGCCAGCAGCCCTGCTGTTAGCGGGAAAAACATTCAGTACTTC. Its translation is CASSPAVSGKNIQYF.

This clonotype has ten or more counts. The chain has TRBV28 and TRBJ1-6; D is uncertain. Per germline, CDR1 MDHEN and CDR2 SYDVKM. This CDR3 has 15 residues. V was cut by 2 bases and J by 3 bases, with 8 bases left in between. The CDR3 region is CASSLRGLYNSPLHF. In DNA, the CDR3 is TGTGCCAGCAGTTTACGCGGACTCTATAATTCACCCCTCCACTTT.

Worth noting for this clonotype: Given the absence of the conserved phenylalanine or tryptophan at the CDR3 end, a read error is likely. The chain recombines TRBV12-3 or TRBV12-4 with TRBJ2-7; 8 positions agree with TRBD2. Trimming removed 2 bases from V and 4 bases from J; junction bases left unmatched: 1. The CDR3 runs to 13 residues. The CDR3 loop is CASSLSGGYEQYL. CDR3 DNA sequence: TGTGCCAGCAGTTTAAGCGGGGGTTACGAGCAGTACCTC.

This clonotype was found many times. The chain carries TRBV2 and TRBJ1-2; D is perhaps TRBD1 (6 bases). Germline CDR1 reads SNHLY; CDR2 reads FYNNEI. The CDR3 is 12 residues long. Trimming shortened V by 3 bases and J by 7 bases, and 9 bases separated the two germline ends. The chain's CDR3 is CASSDRGGGYTF. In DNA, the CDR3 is TGTGCCAGCAGTGACAGGGGCGGTGGCTACACCTTC.

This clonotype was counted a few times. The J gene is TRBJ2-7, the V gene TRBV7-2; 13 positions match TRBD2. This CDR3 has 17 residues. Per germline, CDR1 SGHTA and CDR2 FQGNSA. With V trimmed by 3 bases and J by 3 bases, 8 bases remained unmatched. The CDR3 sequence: CASSLTSGRPSFYEQYF. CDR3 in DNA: TGTGCCAGCAGCTTGACTAGCGGGAGGCCAAGTTTCTACGAGCAGTACTTC.

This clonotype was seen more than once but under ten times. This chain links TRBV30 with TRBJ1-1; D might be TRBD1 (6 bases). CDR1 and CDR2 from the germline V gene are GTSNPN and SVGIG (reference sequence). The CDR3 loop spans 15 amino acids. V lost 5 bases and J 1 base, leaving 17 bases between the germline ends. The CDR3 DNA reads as TGTGCCTGGTGCCCAGGGGAAAAGGGGAACACTGAAGCTTTCTTT. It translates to CAWCPGEKGNTEAFF.